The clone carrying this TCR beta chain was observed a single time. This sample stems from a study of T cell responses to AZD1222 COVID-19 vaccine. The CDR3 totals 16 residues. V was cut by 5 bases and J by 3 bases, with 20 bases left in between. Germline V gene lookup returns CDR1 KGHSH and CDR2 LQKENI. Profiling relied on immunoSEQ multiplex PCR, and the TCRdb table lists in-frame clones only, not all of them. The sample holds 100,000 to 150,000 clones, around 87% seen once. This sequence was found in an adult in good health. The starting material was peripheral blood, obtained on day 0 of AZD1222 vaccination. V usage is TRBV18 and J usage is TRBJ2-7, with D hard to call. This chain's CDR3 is CASSSAVPAGSYEQYF. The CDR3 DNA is TGTGCCAGCTCATCAGCAGTTCCCGCCGGAAGCTACGAGCAGTACTTC. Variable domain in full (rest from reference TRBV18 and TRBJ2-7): NAGVMQNPRHLVRRRGQEARLRCSPMKGHSHVYWYRQLPEEGLKFMVYLQKENIIDESGMPKERFSAEFPKEGPSILRIQQVVRGDSAAYFCASSSAVPAGSYEQYFGPGTRLTVT.